The 26 T cell receptor beta chains reported below all come from one sample, sequenced in a study of cytomegalovirus exposure and HLA in healthy donors. Primers for the PCR totalled 60 Vbeta and 13 Jbeta. Sequencing used immunoSEQ multiplex PCR; TCRdb keeps in-frame clones, though not all of them. The sample carries roughly 200,000 clones, about 80% recorded once. Sample: PBMCs. All receptors derive from a boy aged 5-17 years in good health and CMV-seronegative.

The V and J genes are TRBV30 and TRBJ1-1, with 7 bases that match TRBD1. The CDR3 spans 16 residues. The J segment lost 2 bases and the V segment lost 5 bases, leaving 14 bases of the junction unmatched. The germline CDR1 and CDR2 sequences are GTSNPN and SVGIG (reference sequence). As DNA, the CDR3 is TGTGCCTGGCGGAGAGAAGGGACAGTCCGTAACACTGAAGCTTTCTTT. Encoded protein: CAWRREGTVRNTEAFF. The variable domain in full, with the rest retrieved from reference TRBV30 and TRBJ1-1, is SQTIHQWPATLVQPVGSPLSLECTVEGTSNPNLYWYRQAAGRGLQLLFYSVGIGQISSEVPQNLSASRPQDRQFILSSKKLLLSDSGFYLCAWRREGTVRNTEAFFGQGTRLTVV.

The rearrangement uses TRBV7-9 and TRBJ2-1; a weak D match, TRBD1 (5 bases). The CDR3 consists of 15 residues. The germline CDR1 and CDR2 sequences are SEHNR and FQNEAQ (reference sequence). The V gene lost 5 bases and the J gene lost 5 bases, with 16 bases spanning the gap. The chain's CDR3 is CASSPPVDTHNEQFF. The CDR3 DNA follows: TGTGCCAGCAGCCCGCCCGTGGACACTCACAATGAGCAGTTCTTC.

The chain joins TRBV11-3 to TRBJ2-5, with 10 positions matching TRBD2. CDR3 size: 19 residues. Germline-derived CDR1 and CDR2 are SGHNT and YENEEA. Trimming at V came to 4 bases and at J to 3 bases, leaving 17 bases not matched to a gene. CDR3 sequence: CASSSSTFRLAGEKETQYF. The DNA of the CDR3 is TGTGCCAGCAGCTCCAGTACTTTCCGACTAGCGGGTGAAAAAGAGACCCAGTACTTC.

The chain recombines TRBV9 with TRBJ2-3; D remains ambiguous. This CDR3 has 16 residues. V was trimmed by 4 bases and J by 0 bases, leaving 15 bases between them. From germline, CDR1 is SGDLS and CDR2 YYNGEE. The CDR3 sequence: CASSPRDGPSTDTQYF. The CDR3 DNA is TGTGCCAGCAGCCCCCGAGATGGGCCTAGCACAGATACGCAGTATTTT.

V usage is TRBV6-5 and J usage is TRBJ1-2; 7 bases are a match to TRBD1. V was pared by 6 bases and J by 5 bases, with 6 bases of the junction left unmatched. From germline, CDR1 is MNHEY and CDR2 SVGAGI. CDR3 size: 13 residues. CDR3 residues: CASSQGGGYGYTF. The DNA for the CDR3 is TGTGCCAGCAGCCAAGGGGGCGGGTATGGCTACACCTTC.

This chain joins TRBV5-1 and TRBJ1-2; 9 bases agree with TRBD1. The CDR3 has 17 residues. V was clipped by 3 bases and J by 1 base; unmatched bases: 10. CDR1 SGHRS and CDR2 YFSETQ come from the germline V gene. This CDR3 is CASSSDRGFEVNYGYTF. DNA of the CDR3: TGCGCCAGCAGCTCGGACAGGGGATTTGAGGTTAACTATGGCTACACCTTC.

The J gene is TRBJ1-2, the V gene TRBV7-2; the D gene is possibly TRBD1 (6 bases). This CDR3 contains 14 residues. The V and J ends lost 5 bases and 4 bases respectively, with 14 bases between them. CDR1 is SGHTA, CDR2 FQGNSA, per germline. CDR3 in amino acids: CASSRGQNLYGYTF. The CDR3 coding sequence is TGTGCCAGCAGCCGTGGACAGAACCTCTATGGCTACACCTTC.

As for this clone: The missing conserved phenylalanine or tryptophan at the end of this CDR3 makes a read error likely. The chain carries TRBV7-7 and TRBJ2-7, with D possibly TRBD1 on 7 matching bases. The CDR3 covers 15 residues. Germline V CDR1 and CDR2: SSHAT, FNYEAQ (reference sequence). The CDR3 is CASSPAGGSFYEQYL. The CDR3 nucleotides read TGTGCTAGCAGTCCCGCAGGGGGGTCATTCTACGAGCAGTACCTC.

The V and J genes are TRBV2 and TRBJ2-3, with D perhaps matching TRBD2 (5 bases). The germline gives CDR1 SNHLY, CDR2 FYNNEI. This CDR3 has 14 amino acids. Trimming removed 0 bases from V and 1 base from J, with 5 bases in between. The CDR3 DNA reads as TGTGCCAGCAGTGAAGCGCGGGGCACAGATACGCAGTATTTT. Translated: CASSEARGTDTQYF.

The V and J genes are TRBV11-2 and TRBJ2-1; 9 bases align to TRBD2. J lost 7 bases, V lost 8 bases, and 9 bases had no gene match. The germline V gene encodes CDR1 SGHAT and CDR2 FQNNGV. This CDR3 comprises 14 residues. CDR3 nucleotide sequence: TGTGCCAGCCGACCGGGACTAGCTGTGAATGAGCAGTTCTTC. It specifies CASRPGLAVNEQFF.

V usage is TRBV4-2 and J usage is TRBJ2-2; 7 bases are shared with TRBD1. Trimming cost V 4 bases and J 4 bases; bases outside gene matches: 9. The CDR3 consists of 16 residues. Germline values: CDR1 LGHNA, CDR2 YNFKEQ. In DNA form, the CDR3 reads TGTGCCAGCAGCCTGGGACAGAGAATTAGCACCGGGGAGCTGTTTTTT. The encoded protein is CASSLGQRISTGELFF.

This clone was detected only a few times. The chain couples TRBV10-1 to TRBJ2-5, with TRBD2 matching over 12 bases. The germline V gene has CDR1 WNHNN and CDR2 SYGVQD (reference sequence). V trimming: 4 bases; J trimming: 5 bases; junction bases outside the gene matches: 14. The CDR3 is 18 amino acids. CDR3 loop: CASSAGLAGGTARETQYF. Here the CDR3 DNA reads TGCGCCAGCAGTGCGGGGCTAGCGGGGGGGACCGCTCGGGAGACCCAGTACTTC.

The CDR3: CSAEGGTEAFF. As DNA, the CDR3 is TGCAGTGCGGAAGGGGGCACTGAAGCTTTCTTT. The chain carries TRBV20-1 and TRBJ1-1; TRBD1 might be the D (6 bases). CDR1 and CDR2 (germline): DFQATT, SNEGSKA (reference sequence). This CDR3 spans 11 amino acids. With 6 bases removed from V and 4 bases from J, the gap between germline ends came to 9 bases.

The rearrangement uses TRBV11-1 and TRBJ1-2; possibly TRBD1 for D (5 bases). Germline CDR1 SGHAT, CDR2 FQDESV (reference sequence). The CDR3 loop spans 14 amino acids. V lost 5 bases and J 5 bases, leaving 15 bases between the germline ends. CDR3 in amino acids: CASSPSQGVYGYTF. In DNA, the CDR3 is TGTGCCAGCAGCCCGTCTCAAGGGGTTTATGGCTACACCTTC.

The chain uses TRBV10-3 and TRBJ2-1, with TRBD2 matching over 9 bases. Germline CDR1 reads ENHRY; CDR2 reads SYGVKD. This CDR3 is 19 amino acids long. V lost 4 bases, J lost 3 bases, and 16 bases stayed unmatched. This chain's CDR3 is CAISGRLAVPVKGYNEQFF. In nucleotides, the CDR3 is TGTGCCATCAGTGGTCGACTAGCGGTCCCCGTCAAGGGCTACAATGAGCAGTTCTTC.

The chain carries TRBV15 and TRBJ2-1; 7 nucleotides align to TRBD2. The germline gives CDR1 LNHNV, CDR2 YYDKDF (reference sequence). CDR3 size: 15 residues. The junction had 4 bases not matched to a gene; V was cut back by 1 base and J by 4 bases. CDR3 nucleotides: TGTGCCACCAGCAGAGCGCGGGGGAGTTACAATGAGCAGTTCTTC. It codes for CATSRARGSYNEQFF.

This clone was detected only a few times. The chain has TRBV4-1 and TRBJ2-1, with TRBD2 identical over 7 bases. CDR1 is MGHRA and CDR2 is YSYEKL in the germline V gene. V shed 6 bases and J 3 bases; nucleotides not matched to a gene: 8. The CDR3 runs 15 residues. The DNA for the CDR3 is TGCGCCAGCAGAGATATCTGGGGGGGCTACAATGAGCAGTTCTTC. Protein sequence: CASRDIWGGYNEQFF.

The V call is TRBV9, the J call TRBJ1-1, with a tentative D call TRBD1 (5 bases). CDR1 SGDLS and CDR2 YYNGEE come from the germline V gene. The CDR3 extends over 15 amino acids. V was pared by 0 bases and J by 3 bases, with 12 bases between. CDR3 residues: CASSVVIGEDTEAFF. For the CDR3, the DNA is TGTGCCAGCAGCGTAGTGATAGGGGAGGACACTGAAGCTTTCTTT.

The chain recombines TRBV9 with TRBJ1-1; tentative D call: TRBD1 (6 bases). The germline gives CDR1 SGDLS, CDR2 YYNGEE. This CDR3 is built from 14 residues. With 6 bases removed from V and 2 bases from J, the gap between germline ends came to 14 bases. CDR3 sequence: CASNKGEQNTEAFF. CDR3 sequence (DNA): TGTGCCAGCAATAAGGGGGAGCAAAACACTGAAGCTTTCTTT.

This chain joins TRBV19 and TRBJ1-5; 9 bases align to TRBD1. The CDR3 is 17 residues long. In germline, CDR1 is LNHDA, CDR2 SQIVND (reference sequence). The V segment lost 5 bases and the J segment 1 base; nucleotides outside the gene matches: 9. CDR3 loop: CASSGGTGYGSNQPQHF. The CDR3 DNA reads as TGTGCCAGTAGTGGGGGGACAGGGTACGGCAGCAATCAGCCCCAGCATTTT.

On this clone itself: The junction shows a germline mismatch at one end, possibly a read error. The chain recombines TRBV7-9 with TRBJ2-1; D possibly corresponds to TRBD2 (5 bases). The length of the CDR3 is 15 residues. Germline lookup yields CDR1 SEHNR and CDR2 FQNEAQ (reference sequence). CDR3 nucleotide sequence: TGTGCCAGCGGCTTATTTAGCGCTCACTACAATGAGCAGTTCTTC. Its protein product is CASGLFSAHYNEQFF.

J is TRBJ1-3 and V is TRBV11-2; no firm D call. The CDR3 runs 15 residues. Germline V gene lookup returns CDR1 SGHAT and CDR2 FQNNGV. V lost 3 bases, J lost 0 bases, and 9 bases lay in between. CDR3 residues: CASSLTGYSGNTIYF. CDR3 in DNA: TGTGCCAGCAGCTTGACCGGGTACTCTGGAAACACCATATATTTT.

V usage is TRBV29-1 and J usage is TRBJ1-3; 8 bases align to TRBD1. J gave up 0 bases and V 7 bases, and 5 bases lay outside the gene matches. The CDR3 runs 14 residues. Germline CDR1 and CDR2: SQVTM and ANQGSEA. CDR3 nucleotides: TGCAGCGCGACAGGGGCCTCCTCTGGAAACACCATATATTTT. Protein product: CSATGASSGNTIYF. The whole variable domain, remainder taken from reference TRBV29-1 and TRBJ1-3, is SAVISQKPSRDICQRGTSLTIQCQVDSQVTMMFWYRQQPGQSLTLIATANQGSEATYESGFVIDKFPISRPNLTFSTLTVSNMSPEDSSIYLCSATGASSGNTIYFGEGSWLTVV.

CDR3 DNA: TGTGCCAGCAAAAGACAGGGAACTAGCACCATATATTTT. The encoded protein is CASKRQGTSTIYF. This sequence joins TRBV7-6 and TRBJ1-3; 7 bases line up with TRBD1. Germline V CDR1 and CDR2: SGHVS, FNYEAQ. The junction had 9 bases not matched to a gene; V was cut back by 7 bases and J by 9 bases. This CDR3 has 13 residues.

This clone was observed a single time. The rearrangement links TRBV5-1 to TRBJ2-1; D gene ambiguous. The length of the CDR3 is 12 residues. Trimming removed 3 bases at V and 5 bases at J, with 6 bases between. Germline CDR1 reads SGHRS; CDR2 reads YFSETQ. The CDR3 protein is CASSSPHNEQFF. In DNA form, the CDR3 reads TGCGCCAGCAGCTCCCCTCACAATGAGCAGTTCTTC.

V usage is TRBV10-1 and J usage is TRBJ2-7, with D possibly matching TRBD1 (5 bases). This CDR3 has 17 amino acids. Trimming shortened V by 0 bases and J by 5 bases, and 20 bases separated the two germline ends. Germline lookup yields CDR1 WNHNN and CDR2 SYGVQD (reference sequence). Here the CDR3 reads CASSESGAWQGGNEQYF. The CDR3 region has the DNA TGCGCCAGCAGTGAGTCAGGGGCTTGGCAGGGCGGCAACGAGCAGTACTTC.